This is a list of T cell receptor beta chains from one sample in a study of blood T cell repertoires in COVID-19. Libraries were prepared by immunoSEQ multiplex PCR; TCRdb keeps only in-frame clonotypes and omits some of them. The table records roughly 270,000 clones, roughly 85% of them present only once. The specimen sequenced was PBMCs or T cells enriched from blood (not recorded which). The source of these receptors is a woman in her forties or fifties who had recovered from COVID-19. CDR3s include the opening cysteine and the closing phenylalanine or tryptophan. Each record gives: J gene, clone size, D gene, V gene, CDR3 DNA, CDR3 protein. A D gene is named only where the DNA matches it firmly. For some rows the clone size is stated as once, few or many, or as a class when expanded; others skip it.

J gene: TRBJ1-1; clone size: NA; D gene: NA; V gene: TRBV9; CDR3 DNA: TGTGCCAGCAGCGTAGTGGACAGTCAGAACACTGAAGCTTTCTTT; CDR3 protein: CASSVVDSQNTEAFF
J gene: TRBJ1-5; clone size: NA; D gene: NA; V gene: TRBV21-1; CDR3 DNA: TGTGCCAGCAGCAAAGAGGGACGGGGAGGGGATCAGCCCCAGCATTTT; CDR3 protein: CASSKEGRGGDQPQHF
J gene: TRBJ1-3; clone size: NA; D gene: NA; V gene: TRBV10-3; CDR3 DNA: TGTGCCATCAGTGACGGTAGCTCTGGAAACACCATATATTTT; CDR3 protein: CAISDGSSGNTIYF
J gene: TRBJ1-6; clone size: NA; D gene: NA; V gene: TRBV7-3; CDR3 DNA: TGTGCCAGCAGCCTAAAGGGGGCCTATAATTCACCCCTCCACTTT; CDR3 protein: CASSLKGAYNSPLHF
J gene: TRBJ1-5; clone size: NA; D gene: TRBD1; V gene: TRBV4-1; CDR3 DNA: TGCGCCAGCAGCCAAGGAGATGGGACCAGGGGGATGAGCCAGCCCCAGCATTTT; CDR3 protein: CASSQGDGTRGMSQPQHF
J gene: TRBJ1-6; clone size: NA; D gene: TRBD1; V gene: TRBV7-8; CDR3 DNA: TGTGCCAGCAGCTTAGCTACAGGGGGCACCTATAATTCACCCCTCCACTTT; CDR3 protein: CASSLATGGTYNSPLHF
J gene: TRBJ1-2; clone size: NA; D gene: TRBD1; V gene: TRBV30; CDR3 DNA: TGTGCCTGGAGCAGGGGGGTCTATGGCTACACCTTC; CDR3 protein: CAWSRGVYGYTF
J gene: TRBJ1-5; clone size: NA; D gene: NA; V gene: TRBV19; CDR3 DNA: TGTGCCAGTAGTAATACAGGGAATAGCAATCAGCCCCAGCATTTT; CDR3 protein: CASSNTGNSNQPQHF
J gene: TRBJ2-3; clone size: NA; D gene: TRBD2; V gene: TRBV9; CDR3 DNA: TGTGCCAGCAGCGTAGGTGGCGGGAGACGGGATACGCAGTATTTT; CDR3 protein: CASSVGGGRRDTQYF
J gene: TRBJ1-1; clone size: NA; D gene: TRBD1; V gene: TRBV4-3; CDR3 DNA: TGCGCCAGCAGCCCAAGGGCAGGGGGCGTATTAGGGTACACTGAAGCTTTCTTT; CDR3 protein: CASSPRAGGVLGYTEAFF
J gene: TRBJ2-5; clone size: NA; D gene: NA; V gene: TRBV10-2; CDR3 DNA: TGCGCCAGCTCCCGCCAAGAGACCCAGTACTTC; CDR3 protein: CASSRQETQYF
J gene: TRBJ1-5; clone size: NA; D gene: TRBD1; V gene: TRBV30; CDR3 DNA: TGTGCCTGGGGGACAGGGCAACAGCCCCAGCATTTT; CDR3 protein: CAWGTGQQPQHF
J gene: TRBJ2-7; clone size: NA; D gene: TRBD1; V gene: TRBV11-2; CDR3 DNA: TGTGCCAGCAGCTCTCCGGGACAGCCCTACGAGCAGTACTTC; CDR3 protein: CASSSPGQPYEQYF
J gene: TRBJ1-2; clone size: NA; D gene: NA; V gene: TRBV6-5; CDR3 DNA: TGTGCCAGCTTCGGGTATCTCCCGCCTGGCTACACCTTC; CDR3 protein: CASFGYLPPGYTF
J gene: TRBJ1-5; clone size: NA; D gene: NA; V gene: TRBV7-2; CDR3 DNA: TGTGCCAGCAGCTTAACAGGGCAGGGCAGCAATCAGCCCCAGCATTTT; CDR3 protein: CASSLTGQGSNQPQHF
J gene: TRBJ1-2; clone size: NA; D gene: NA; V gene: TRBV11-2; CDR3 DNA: TGTGCCAGCGTTCCTCGTGGCGGCACCCTATATGGCTACACCTTC; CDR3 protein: CASVPRGGTLYGYTF
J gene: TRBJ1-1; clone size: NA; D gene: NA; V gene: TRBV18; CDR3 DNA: TGTGCCAGCTCACCAGTCAGGGAGGGCACTGAAGCTTTCTTT; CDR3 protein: CASSPVREGTEAFF
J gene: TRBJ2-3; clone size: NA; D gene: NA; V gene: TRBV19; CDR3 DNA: TGTGCCAGTAGTATATCAGAGGGATCCACAGATACGCAGTATTTT; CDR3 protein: CASSISEGSTDTQYF
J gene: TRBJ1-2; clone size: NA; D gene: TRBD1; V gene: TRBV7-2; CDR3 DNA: TGTGCCAGCAGCGGACAGGTTAACTATGGCTACACCTTC; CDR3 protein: CASSGQVNYGYTF
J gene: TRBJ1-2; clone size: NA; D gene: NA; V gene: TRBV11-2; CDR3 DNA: TGTGCCAGCAGCTACAGGGCTAACTATGGCTACACCTTC; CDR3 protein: CASSYRANYGYTF
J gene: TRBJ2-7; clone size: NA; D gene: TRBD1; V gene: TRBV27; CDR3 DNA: TGTGCCAGCAGTTTACGGTACAGGGGTTGGGACGAGCAGTACTTC; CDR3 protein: CASSLRYRGWDEQYF
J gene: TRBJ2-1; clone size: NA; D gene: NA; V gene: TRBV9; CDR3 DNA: TGTGCCAGCAGCGTAGCTCTCCAGCGGGCTTACAATGAGCAGTTCTTC; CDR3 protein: CASSVALQRAYNEQFF
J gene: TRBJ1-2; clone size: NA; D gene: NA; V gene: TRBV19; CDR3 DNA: TGTGCCAGTAGTATATCGGCGGATGGCTACACCTTC; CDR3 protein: CASSISADGYTF
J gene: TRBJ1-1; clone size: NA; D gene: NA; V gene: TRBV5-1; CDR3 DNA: TGCGCCAGCAGCTTTGAAGGGGGCACTGAAGCTTTCTTT; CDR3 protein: CASSFEGGTEAFF
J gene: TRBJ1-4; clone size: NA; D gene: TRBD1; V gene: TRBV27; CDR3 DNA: TGTGCCAGCAGTCCCTCGGCCTCTCGGGACAGCCTATTTAGGACTAATGAAAAACTGTTTTTT; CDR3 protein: CASSPSASRDSLFRTNEKLFF
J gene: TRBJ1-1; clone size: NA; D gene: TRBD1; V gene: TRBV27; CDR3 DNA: TGTGCCAGCAGTTGGAGGGGGCGCACTGAAGCTTTCTTT; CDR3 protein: CASSWRGRTEAFF
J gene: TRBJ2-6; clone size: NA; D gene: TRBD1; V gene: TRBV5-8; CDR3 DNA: TGTGCCAGCAGCCCCGACAGGGGAAAATCTGGGGCCAACGTCCTGACTTTC; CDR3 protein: CASSPDRGKSGANVLTF
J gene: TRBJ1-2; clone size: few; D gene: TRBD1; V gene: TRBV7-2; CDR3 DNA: TGTGCCAGCAGCTCGGGCGACAGGGTATATGGCTACACCTTC; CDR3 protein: CASSSGDRVYGYTF
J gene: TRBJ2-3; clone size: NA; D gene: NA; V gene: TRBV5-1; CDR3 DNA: TGCGCCAGCAGCTTGGAGGGGTCTCTTGATACGCAGTATTTT; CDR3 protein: CASSLEGSLDTQYF
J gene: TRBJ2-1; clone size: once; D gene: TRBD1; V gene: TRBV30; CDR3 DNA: TGTGCCTGGAATCACCGGGACAGGAGTTTCTTC; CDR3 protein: CAWNHRDRSFF
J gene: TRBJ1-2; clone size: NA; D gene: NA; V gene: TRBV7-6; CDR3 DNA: TGTGCCAGCAGTCAAAACTGGGGGGGGAACTATGGCTACACCTTC; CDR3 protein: CASSQNWGGNYGYTF
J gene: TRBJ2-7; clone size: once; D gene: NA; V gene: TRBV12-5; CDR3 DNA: TGTGCTAGTGGCCCCAGTCTTTCCTACGAGCAGTACTTC; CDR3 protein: CASGPSLSYEQYF
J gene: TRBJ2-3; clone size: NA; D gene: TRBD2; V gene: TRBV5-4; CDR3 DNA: TGTGCCAGCAGCTCCTTACCACCACGACTAGCGGGGGGGACCACAGATACGCAGTATTTT; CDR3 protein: CASSSLPPRLAGGTTDTQYF
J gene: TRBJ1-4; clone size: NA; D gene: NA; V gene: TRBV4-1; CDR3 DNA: TGCGCCAGCAGGCACACCCAAGCTAATGAAAAACTGTTTTTT; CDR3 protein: CASRHTQANEKLFF
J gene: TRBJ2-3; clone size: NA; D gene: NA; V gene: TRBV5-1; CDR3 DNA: TGCGCCAGCAGCTTGGAAGGCAGGTCAAGCACAGATACGCAGTATTTT; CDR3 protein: CASSLEGRSSTDTQYF
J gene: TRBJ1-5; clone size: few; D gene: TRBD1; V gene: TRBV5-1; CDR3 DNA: TGCGCCAGCTCCCCTCGGCGGGACAGGAAGGGAGGCAATCAGCCCCAGCATTTT; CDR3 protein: CASSPRRDRKGGNQPQHF
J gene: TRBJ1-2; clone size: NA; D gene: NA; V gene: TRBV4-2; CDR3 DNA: TGTGCCAGCAGCCAAGCCGCCGGACAGCGTAACTATGGCTACACCTTC; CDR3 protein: CASSQAAGQRNYGYTF
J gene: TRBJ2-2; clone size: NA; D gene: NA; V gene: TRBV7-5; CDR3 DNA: TGTGTCAGAAGCTTTGCAGGGGTAGCCGGGGAGCTGTTTTTT; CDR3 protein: CVRSFAGVAGELFF
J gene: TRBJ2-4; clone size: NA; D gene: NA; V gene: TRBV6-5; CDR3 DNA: TGTGCCAGCAGTTCCCACAGTTCTAAGGCCAAAAACATTCAGTACTTC; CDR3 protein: CASSSHSSKAKNIQYF
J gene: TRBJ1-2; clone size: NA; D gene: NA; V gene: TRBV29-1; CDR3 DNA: TGCAGCGTCGAAACAGGGTCGCGAGGCTACACCTTC; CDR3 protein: CSVETGSRGYTF
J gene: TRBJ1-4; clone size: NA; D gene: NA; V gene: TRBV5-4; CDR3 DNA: TGTGCCAGCAGCTTGAGGGGGACGCCTGAACTGTTTTTT; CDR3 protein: CASSLRGTPELFF
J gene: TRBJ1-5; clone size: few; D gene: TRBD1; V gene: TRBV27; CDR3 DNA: TGTGCCAGCAGTCCCCGGACAGGGGCCATCCGGCAGCCCCAGCATTTT; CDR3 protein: CASSPRTGAIRQPQHF
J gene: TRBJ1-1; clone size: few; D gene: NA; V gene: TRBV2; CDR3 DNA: TGTGCCAGCAGTCGTGACCAGGGGTTGGCTGAAGCTTTCTTT; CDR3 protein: CASSRDQGLAEAFF